A single sample gave rise to the 24 T cell receptor beta chains below, sequenced in a study of cytomegalovirus exposure and HLA in healthy donors. PCR primers comprised 60 Vbeta and 13 Jbeta primers. The table came from immunoSEQ multiplex PCR; TCRdb's copy has only in-frame clones and leaves some out. Of over 150,000 clones listed, 70% to 80% were seen once; the top ten hold under 3%. Input material: PBMCs. These receptors all come from a woman in her 30s in good health and CMV-seronegative.

This clone was seen only once. The DNA of the CDR3 is TGTGCCAGCAGAACAGGTCAAGAGACCCAGTACTTC. This codes for CASRTGQETQYF. The genes are TRBV28 and TRBJ2-5, with D maybe TRBD1 (5 bases). The V end was cut by 6 bases, the J end by 2 bases, with 7 bases between. This CDR3 has 12 residues. Germline CDR1 reads MDHEN; CDR2 reads SYDVKM.

This chain links TRBV5-1 with TRBJ1-4; D remains unclear. Germline CDR1 SGHRS, CDR2 YFSETQ. V was clipped by 2 bases and J by 9 bases, with 14 bases between them. CDR3 size: 14 residues. Here the CDR3 reads CASSFRGNDQKLFF. CDR3 in DNA: TGCGCCAGCAGCTTCAGAGGAAACGATCAAAAACTGTTTTTT.

The chain uses TRBV9 and TRBJ1-6; no definite D call. Per the germline V gene, CDR1 is SGDLS and CDR2 is YYNGEE. This CDR3 has 16 amino acids. Trimming stripped 1 base from V and 0 bases from J, with 8 bases between. CDR3 sequence reads: CASSVSGGSYNSPLHF. CDR3 in DNA: TGTGCCAGCAGCGTAAGTGGCGGCTCCTATAATTCACCCCTCCACTTT. Together with reference TRBV9 and TRBJ1-6, the CDR3 gives the full variable domain: DSGVTQTPKHLITATGQRVTLRCSPRSGDLSVYWYQQSLDQGLQFLIQYYNGEERAKGNILERFSAQQFPDLHSELNLSSLELGDSALYFCASSVSGGSYNSPLHFGNGTRLTVT.

A word on this clone: The sample has other DNA sequences that encode this CDR3 too. This sequence joins TRBV5-1 and TRBJ1-3; D perhaps matches TRBD1 (5 bases). Germline V CDR1 and CDR2: SGHRS, YFSETQ. CDR3 size: 14 residues. V lost 4 bases, J lost 0 bases, and 8 bases lay in between. CDR3 bases: TGCGCCAGCAGCCCCGACAGCTCTGGAAACACCATATATTTT. It is translated as CASSPDSSGNTIYF.

This CDR3 is CASPPSRSSYEQYF. The CDR3 bases are TGTGCCAGCCCCCCTTCAAGGAGCTCCTACGAGCAGTACTTC. J is TRBJ2-5 and V is TRBV2; D is ambiguous. The end of the DNA aligns better with TRBJ2-7, so the J call may be wrong. This CDR3 has 14 amino acids. The germline gives CDR1 SNHLY, CDR2 FYNNEI.

The J gene is TRBJ1-4, the V gene TRBV30; D is unclear. The V gene lost 5 bases and the J gene lost 10 bases, with 8 bases spanning the gap. The CDR3 covers 10 residues. CDR1 and CDR2 from the germline V gene are GTSNPN and SVGIG (reference sequence). CDR3 sequence reads: CAWGERKLFF. In DNA, the CDR3 is TGTGCCTGGGGGGAGAGAAAACTGTTTTTT.

The chain joins TRBV7-6 to TRBJ2-1; D remains ambiguous. CDR3 size: 15 residues. Germline lookup yields CDR1 SGHVS and CDR2 FNYEAQ. V gave up 1 base and J gave up 2 bases, with 9 bases separating them. The CDR3 here is CASSLEGAAYNEQFF. Written as DNA, the CDR3 is TGTGCCAGCAGCTTAGAAGGAGCAGCCTACAATGAGCAGTTCTTC. Looking up the rest from reference TRBV7-6 and TRBJ2-1 gives the full variable domain: GAGVSQSPRYKVTKRGQDVALRCDPISGHVSLYWYRQALGQGPEFLTYFNYEAQQDKSGLPNDRFSAERPEGSISTLTIQRTEQRDSAMYRCASSLEGAAYNEQFFGPGTRLTVL.

This clone was picked up a small number of times. The rearrangement joins TRBV11-1 to TRBJ2-1; 12 bases agree with TRBD2. V was pared by 5 bases and J by 5 bases, with 4 bases of the junction left unmatched. This CDR3 contains 15 residues. The germline CDR1 and CDR2 sequences are SGHAT and FQDESV (reference sequence). The CDR3 nucleotides read TGTGCCAGCAGCGCGGGACTAGCGGGCGACAATGAGCAGTTCTTC. Its protein is CASSAGLAGDNEQFF.

In nucleotides, the CDR3 is TGTGCCAGCAGCTTCTCTGGGCTCACTGAAGCTTTCTTT. This translates into CASSFSGLTEAFF. The rearrangement links TRBV5-6 to TRBJ1-1; the D is unclear. The CDR3 runs to 13 residues. Germline V lookup: CDR1 SGHDT, CDR2 YYEEEE. V was shortened by 2 bases and J by 4 bases, with 9 bases between the two germline ends.

The J gene is TRBJ2-7, the V gene TRBV10-2; TRBD2 agrees at 13 bases. The germline V gene encodes CDR1 WSHSY and CDR2 SAAADI. V lost 7 bases to trimming and J lost 3 bases; unmatched junction nucleotides: 15. This CDR3 comprises 18 residues. The CDR3 bases are TGCGCCAGCACCCCACTAGCGGGAGGGCTTGGGACGCGCTACGAGCAGTACTTC. Its protein is CASTPLAGGLGTRYEQYF.

The CDR3 DNA is TGTGCCAGCAGCCCCGACAGCTCCTACAATGAGCAGTTCTTC. This codes for CASSPDSSYNEQFF. The rearrangement links TRBV7-9 to TRBJ2-1; perhaps TRBD1 as D (5 bases). The CDR3 totals 14 residues. Trimming removed 5 bases from V and 0 bases from J, with 8 bases in between. CDR1 is SEHNR, CDR2 FQNEAQ, per germline (reference sequence).

The chain couples TRBV21-1 to TRBJ2-1; TRBD2 is taken as the D call from the table, unchecked against the DNA. TRBV21-1 is annotated as a pseudogene. There are 21 residues in the CDR3. The CDR3 protein is CASSKGGTSGSPLSSYNEQFF. The CDR3 region has the DNA TGTGCCAGCAGCAAAGGCGGTACTAGCGGGAGCCCCCTCAGCTCCTACAATGAGCAGTTCTTC.

The CDR3 DNA reads TGTGCCAGCAGTGAAGATGGCCGGGACAGCCTTACCTATGGCTACACCTTC. This gives the protein CASSEDGRDSLTYGYTF. The chain recombines TRBV2 with TRBJ1-2, with 7 bases that match TRBD1. V trimming: 1 base; J trimming: 4 bases; junction bases outside the gene matches: 12. The CDR3 spans 17 residues. CDR1 and CDR2 (germline): SNHLY, FYNNEI.

This chain links TRBV28 with TRBJ2-7; 7 nucleotides line up with TRBD2. The CDR3 totals 13 residues. Germline assignment: CDR1 MDHEN and CDR2 SYDVKM. The V segment lost 7 bases and the J segment 3 bases; nucleotides outside the gene matches: 6. CDR3 in amino acids: CASTRAGLYEQYF. The CDR3 nucleotides read TGTGCCAGCACGCGAGCGGGACTCTACGAGCAGTACTTC.

The chain is built from TRBV6-5 and TRBJ1-1, with D maybe TRBD1 (6 bases). V was cut by 2 bases and J by 0 bases, with 10 bases left in between. This CDR3 has 15 residues. Germline V gene lookup returns CDR1 MNHEY and CDR2 SVGAGI. CDR3 sequence (DNA): TGTGCCAGCAGTTACGGGGGGGGCATGAACACTGAAGCTTTCTTT. Amino acids: CASSYGGGMNTEAFF.

This chain links TRBV10-1 with TRBJ2-7, with 13 bases matching TRBD2. V trimming: 0 bases; J trimming: 4 bases; junction bases outside the gene matches: 0. CDR3 size: 15 residues. Germline CDR1 reads WNHNN; CDR2 reads SYGVQD (reference sequence). The CDR3 DNA sequence: TGCGCCAGCAGTGAGTCGACTAGCGGGGGGTACGAGCAGTACTTC. Encoded protein: CASSESTSGGYEQYF.

V usage is TRBV5-6 and J usage is TRBJ2-5; 11 bases map to TRBD1. Germline loops: CDR1 SGHDT, CDR2 YYEEEE. The J segment lost 4 bases and the V segment lost 4 bases, leaving 3 bases of the junction unmatched. This CDR3 contains 14 residues. CDR3 amino acids: CASSGTGGLETQYF. CDR3 coding DNA: TGTGCCAGCAGCGGGACAGGGGGTCTAGAGACCCAGTACTTC.

This clone appeared a single time. The chain recombines TRBV5-1 with TRBJ2-5; D gene uncertain. Germline CDR1 reads SGHRS; CDR2 reads YFSETQ. This CDR3 contains 12 residues. V was pared by 5 bases and J by 0 bases, with 5 bases between. The CDR3 region has the DNA TGCGCCAGCAGTGCGTACCAAGAGACCCAGTACTTC. This encodes CASSAYQETQYF.

This clone has just one count. The rearrangement joins TRBV7-2 to TRBJ2-1; D uncertain. The CDR3 totals 16 residues. V was clipped by 1 base and J by 2 bases, with 12 bases between them. Germline CDR1 is SGHTA and CDR2 is FQGNSA. CDR3 sequence (DNA): TGTGCCAGCAGCTTAGTCCGGTCATTCCCCTACAATGAGCAGTTCTTC. It yields the protein CASSLVRSFPYNEQFF.

The V call is TRBV5-1, the J call TRBJ2-4, with 10 bases that match TRBD1. This CDR3 is 18 amino acids long. The V gene end was trimmed by 4 bases and the J gene end by 8 bases; junction bases not matched to a gene: 18. Germline assignment: CDR1 SGHRS and CDR2 YFSETQ. CDR3 region: CASSINPPGTGAGDIQYF. DNA for the CDR3: TGCGCCAGCAGCATCAATCCCCCCGGGACAGGGGCTGGGGACATTCAGTACTTC.

The rearrangement uses TRBV6-7 and TRBJ2-3; D might be TRBD2 (8 bases). TRBV6-7 carries the ORF label, with uncertain function. This CDR3 region has 18 residues. Trimming cost V 2 bases and J 0 bases, with 18 bases left between them. CDR3 in DNA: TGTGCCAGCAGTTACGGGATAGCGGGGACAGCTAGCACAGATACGCAGTATTTT. Translating it yields CASSYGIAGTASTDTQYF.

The gene calls are TRBV4-1 and TRBJ2-3; D gene uncertain. Per the germline V gene, CDR1 is MGHRA and CDR2 is YSYEKL. The length of the CDR3 is 13 residues. Trimming left V 2 bases short and J 1 base short, with 4 bases between. The CDR3 DNA is TGCGCCAGCAGCCAACCAGGCACAGATACGCAGTATTTT. Its translation: CASSQPGTDTQYF.

The chain links TRBV27 to TRBJ1-6, with a weak D call TRBD1 (6 bases). V dropped 2 bases and J dropped 6 bases, with 8 bases sitting between them. Germline CDR1 reads MNHEY; CDR2 reads SMNVEV (reference sequence). This CDR3 spans 14 amino acids. CDR3 coding DNA: TGTGCCAGCAGTTTAACAGGGATTAATTCACCCCTCCACTTT. Its protein is CASSLTGINSPLHF.

The genes are TRBV7-2 and TRBJ2-5; D gene uncertain. The V gene's germline CDR1 is SGHTA and CDR2 FQGNSA. The CDR3 runs to 13 residues. Trimming shortened V by 4 bases and J by 2 bases, and 8 bases separated the two germline ends. In DNA, the CDR3 is TGTGCCAGCAGCTCTCGACAACAAGAGACCCAGTACTTC. Amino acids: CASSSRQQETQYF.